A single sample gave rise to the 30 T cell receptor beta chains below, sequenced in a study of T cells after somatic rescue of genetic block. This table comes from immunoSEQ multiplex PCR, and its TCRdb copy is limited to in-frame clones, with some not included. The sample includes tens of thousands of clones, about 92% of them seen just once. The specimen sequenced was peripheral blood mononuclear cells (PBMCs). The receptors stem from a man aged 35-49 years.

V gene TRBV6-1 combines with J gene TRBJ2-5; 9 bases agree with TRBD1. Judging by the DNA end, TRBJ2-7 fits better; the J call may be wrong. The CDR3 loop spans 17 amino acids. Germline CDR1 reads MNHNS; CDR2 reads SASEGT. CDR3 amino acids: CASSETVPGTGSYEQYF. In nucleotides, the CDR3 is TGTGCCAGCAGTGAAACGGTCCCCGGGACAGGGTCCTACGAGCAGTACTTC.

The J gene is TRBJ2-7, the V gene TRBV10-3; D might be TRBD2 (6 bases). CDR3 size: 15 residues. The V end was cut by 5 bases, the J end by 2 bases, with 16 bases between. Looked up from germline, CDR1 is ENHRY and CDR2 is SYGVKD. Written as DNA, the CDR3 is TGTGCCATCAGTCTAGGGGACGGCGGGGCCTACGAGCAGTACTTC. It codes for CAISLGDGGAYEQYF.

The rearrangement joins TRBV5-1 to TRBJ2-3; the D gene is possibly TRBD1 (5 bases). The CDR3 contains 14 residues. Between the trimmed V and J ends, which lost 1 base and 8 bases, there was a span of 14 bases. Germline values: CDR1 SGHRS, CDR2 YFSETQ. CDR3 in amino acids: CASSLTDSMSTQYF. The DNA for the CDR3 is TGCGCCAGCAGCTTGACCGACAGCATGTCTACGCAGTATTTT.

The CDR3: CASSHVRGGPSSYEQYF. In DNA, the CDR3 is TGTGCCAGCAGCCATGTCAGGGGGGGCCCTAGCTCCTACGAGCAGTACTTC. The genes are TRBV14 and TRBJ2-7; the D call may be TRBD1 or TRBD2 (7 bases each). The CDR3 is 17 residues long. Germline V gene sequence: CDR1 SGHDN, CDR2 FVKESK. V lost 3 bases, J lost 0 bases, and 18 bases lay in between. Full variable domain (missing parts from reference TRBV14 and TRBJ2-7): EAGVTQFPSHSVIEKGQTVTLRCDPISGHDNLYWYRRVMGKEIKFLLHFVKESKQDESGMPNNRFLAERTGGTYSTLKVQPAELEDSGVYFCASSHVRGGPSSYEQYFGPGTRLTVT.

This chain joins TRBV19 and TRBJ2-1; 14 positions agree with TRBD2. Looked up from germline, CDR1 is LNHDA and CDR2 is SQIVND (reference sequence). The CDR3 has 19 amino acids. J gave up 0 bases and V 5 bases, and 9 bases lay outside the gene matches. The CDR3 DNA is TGTGCCAGTAGTGTCGGGACTAGCGGGAGACTGGGCTCCTACAATGAGCAGTTCTTC. Its translation: CASSVGTSGRLGSYNEQFF.

The rearrangement joins TRBV5-5 to TRBJ2-3; possible D gene TRBD1, 6 bases. Germline lookup yields CDR1 SGHKS and CDR2 YYEKEE (reference sequence). This CDR3 has 16 residues. With 5 bases removed from V and 2 bases from J, the gap between germline ends came to 18 bases. CDR3 residues: CASRSQGVWATDTQYF. CDR3 DNA: TGTGCCAGCAGGTCACAGGGAGTGTGGGCCACAGATACGCAGTATTTT. The variable domain in full, completed from reference TRBV5-5 and TRBJ2-3, reads DAGVTQSPTHLIKTRGQQVTLRCSPISGHKSVSWYQQVLGQGPQFIFQYYEKEERGRGNFPDRFSARQFPNYSSELNVNALLLGDSALYLCASRSQGVWATDTQYFGPGTRLTVL.

The chain is built from TRBV2 and TRBJ1-2; D ambiguous. The CDR3 is 13 amino acids. CDR1 is SNHLY and CDR2 is FYNNEI in the germline V gene. V was cut by 6 bases and J by 7 bases, with 15 bases left in between. The CDR3 here is CASSDYLVGGYTF. DNA of the CDR3: TGTGCCAGCAGCGACTACCTAGTGGGTGGCTACACCTTC.

The chain carries TRBV4-3 and TRBJ2-1, with D hard to call. Germline values: CDR1 LGHNA, CDR2 YSLEER. This CDR3 is 14 amino acids long. Deletions cut 0 bases from V and 0 bases from J, with 3 bases between. CDR3 nucleotide sequence: TGCGCCAGCAGCCAAGAAGTCTCCTACAATGAGCAGTTCTTC. Amino acids: CASSQEVSYNEQFF.

The chain combines TRBV27 with TRBJ2-7, with 10 bases fitting TRBD2. The CDR3 loop spans 19 amino acids. The V gene end was trimmed by 0 bases and the J gene end by 0 bases; junction bases not matched to a gene: 11. Germline CDR1 reads MNHEY; CDR2 reads SMNVEV (reference sequence). This CDR3 reads CASSLSFPSGGSYSYEQYF. The CDR3 DNA sequence: TGTGCCAGCAGTTTATCTTTCCCTAGCGGGGGCAGTTACTCCTACGAGCAGTACTTC.

This chain uses TRBV28 with TRBJ2-7; 9 nucleotides align to TRBD1. Germline values: CDR1 MDHEN, CDR2 SYDVKM. The CDR3 sequence is 16 residues long. V was pared by 4 bases and J by 7 bases, with 14 bases of the junction left unmatched. CDR3 sequence reads: CASSSTGTGTYGEQYF. DNA of the CDR3: TGTGCCAGCAGTTCGACCGGGACAGGGACGTATGGAGAGCAGTACTTC.

In nucleotides, the CDR3 is TGTGCCAGTAGTTTCCAGGGGGCAAGGGAGCAGTACTTC. It yields the protein CASSFQGAREQYF. This chain connects TRBV19 to TRBJ2-7; 8 bases agree with TRBD1. Germline CDR1 is LNHDA and CDR2 is SQIVND (reference sequence). After removal of 5 bases from V and 7 bases from J, the junction contained 7 bases not matched to a gene. There are 13 residues in the CDR3.

The V and J genes are TRBV5-1 and TRBJ2-3; D unclear. This CDR3 has 14 residues. Trimming removed 4 bases at V and 2 bases at J, with 11 bases between. Germline V lookup: CDR1 SGHRS, CDR2 YFSETQ. CDR3 sequence: CASSLDPHTDTQYF. CDR3 in DNA: TGCGCCAGCAGCCTTGACCCCCACACAGATACGCAGTATTTT.

This clone came up a few times. The V gene is TRBV12-5, the J gene TRBJ1-2; no firm D call. The germline gives CDR1 LGHNT, CDR2 FRNRAP. CDR3 length: 13 residues. The V gene lost 2 bases and the J gene lost 6 bases, with 10 bases spanning the gap. The chain's CDR3 is CASGLPVGDGYTF. DNA for the CDR3: TGTGCTAGTGGTTTGCCCGTGGGCGATGGCTACACCTTC.

The chain recombines TRBV19 with TRBJ1-2; 9 nucleotides line up with TRBD1. Looked up from germline, CDR1 is LNHDA and CDR2 is SQIVND (reference sequence). The CDR3 contains 18 residues. The J segment lost 4 bases and the V segment lost 3 bases, leaving 15 bases of the junction unmatched. The CDR3 coding sequence is TGTGCCAGTAGTATCTATCCGGGACAGGGCATCACTCCCTATGGCTACACCTTC. It encodes CASSIYPGQGITPYGYTF.

This sequence joins TRBV27 and TRBJ1-1; no definite D call. Trimming cost V 4 bases and J 7 bases, with 7 bases left between them. Germline V gene sequence: CDR1 MNHEY, CDR2 SMNVEV (reference sequence). This CDR3 is 11 amino acids long. CDR3 DNA sequence: TGTGCCAGCAGTTCCGGGGTTGAAGCTTTCTTT. Residues: CASSSGVEAFF.

The chain couples TRBV5-1 to TRBJ2-5; D unresolved. This CDR3 is 14 amino acids long. Per the germline V gene, CDR1 is SGHRS and CDR2 is YFSETQ. With 1 base removed from V and 2 bases from J, the gap between germline ends came to 9 bases. The CDR3: CASSLSLGQETQYF. The CDR3 coding sequence is TGCGCCAGCAGCTTGTCGCTGGGACAAGAGACCCAGTACTTC.

The rearrangement links TRBV28 to TRBJ2-4; unclear D gene. The germline gives CDR1 MDHEN, CDR2 SYDVKM. The V and J ends lost 5 bases and 0 bases respectively, with 17 bases between them. CDR3 size: 17 residues. This chain's CDR3 is CASSRPRETLAKNIQYF. CDR3 sequence (DNA): TGTGCCAGCAGTCGCCCCCGAGAGACACTAGCCAAAAACATTCAGTACTTC.

J is TRBJ1-5 and V is TRBV19, with D maybe TRBD1 (5 bases). Germline CDR1 reads LNHDA; CDR2 reads SQIVND (reference sequence). Deletions cut 6 bases from V and 1 base from J, with 25 bases between. This CDR3 is 19 amino acids long. Here the CDR3 reads CASSMAPGSWAGSNQPQHF. CDR3 in DNA: TGTGCCAGTAGCATGGCCCCAGGTTCATGGGCAGGGAGCAATCAGCCCCAGCATTTT.

V and J are TRBV29-1 and TRBJ1-1; possibly TRBD1 for D (6 bases). V lost 5 bases and J lost 3, with 7 bases in between. The germline V gene encodes CDR1 SQVTM and CDR2 ANQGSEA. There are 11 residues in the CDR3. The CDR3 DNA follows: TGCAGCGTTTCAGGGGACACTGAAGCTTTCTTT. It yields the protein CSVSGDTEAFF.

This chain's CDR3 is CAARGDSFTEAFF. CDR3 nucleotide sequence: TGTGCCGCCCGCGGAGACAGCTTTACTGAAGCTTTCTTT. V gene TRBV28 combines with J gene TRBJ1-1; tentatively, D is TRBD1 (5 bases). Germline lookup yields CDR1 MDHEN and CDR2 SYDVKM. V lost 11 bases to trimming and J lost 5 bases, with 18 bases between them. The CDR3 is made up of 13 amino acids.

The chain couples TRBV19 to TRBJ2-3; D remains unclear. Trimming took off 6 bases at V and 2 bases at J, with 12 bases between the two ends. The germline V gene has CDR1 LNHDA and CDR2 SQIVND (reference sequence). This CDR3 spans 14 amino acids. The CDR3 coding sequence is TGTGCCAGTAGATCGGACCGAGACACAGATACGCAGTATTTT. This encodes CASRSDRDTDTQYF. Supplemented by reference TRBV19 and TRBJ2-3, the full variable domain reads DGGITQSPKYLFRKEGQNVTLSCEQNLNHDAMYWYRQDPGQGLRLIYYSQIVNDFQKGDIAEGYSVSREKKESFPLTVTSAQKNPTAFYLCASRSDRDTDTQYFGPGTRLTVL.

The chain links TRBV6-5 to TRBJ2-7, with 12 bases aligning to TRBD1. Germline CDR1 and CDR2: MNHEY and SVGAGI. Losses at the gene ends were 6 bases for V and 4 bases for J; bases not matched to a gene: 7. The CDR3 runs 15 residues. For the CDR3, the DNA is TGTGCCAGCAGGGACCGGGACAGGGGGCCTTACGAGCAGTACTTC. It codes for CASRDRDRGPYEQYF.

This clone was seen a single time. The genes are TRBV6-1 and TRBJ2-1; 8 bases are shared with TRBD2. The V gene end was trimmed by 4 bases and the J gene end by 5 bases; junction bases not matched to a gene: 4. The germline CDR1 and CDR2 sequences are MNHNS and SASEGT. The length of the CDR3 is 14 residues. The DNA of the CDR3 is TGTGCCAGCAGTGTGGGGACTAGAAACAATGAGCAGTTCTTC. This gives the protein CASSVGTRNNEQFF.

V and J are TRBV9 and TRBJ1-2, with 10 bases identical to TRBD1. The germline V gene encodes CDR1 SGDLS and CDR2 YYNGEE. The J segment lost 8 bases and the V segment lost 3 bases, leaving 7 bases of the junction unmatched. The CDR3 runs to 14 residues. In nucleotides, the CDR3 is TGTGCCAGCAGCGCCCGACAGGGGGCGGAAGGCTACACCTTC. It yields the protein CASSARQGAEGYTF.

V is TRBV7-9 and J is TRBJ1-4; D is undetermined. The CDR3 covers 14 residues. The V and J ends lost 2 bases and 8 bases respectively, with 12 bases between them. CDR1 is SEHNR and CDR2 is FQNEAQ in the germline V gene (reference sequence). This CDR3 reads CASSLLVQGEKLFF. For the CDR3, the DNA is TGTGCCAGCAGCTTATTAGTACAAGGAGAAAAACTGTTTTTT.

The genes are TRBV19 and TRBJ2-7; D is perhaps TRBD1 or TRBD2 (6 bases each). Germline lookup yields CDR1 LNHDA and CDR2 SQIVND (reference sequence). The CDR3 is 15 amino acids. Trimming pared 5 bases from V and 0 bases from J, leaving 14 bases between. CDR3 nucleotide sequence: TGTGCCAGTAGTGCGGACACGGGGGCCTCCTACGAGCAGTACTTC. Protein sequence: CASSADTGASYEQYF.

In the case of this clone: A read error may produce the germline difference seen at one junction end. J is TRBJ2-1 and V is TRBV7-7; D remains unclear. Germline V lookup: CDR1 SSHAT, CDR2 FNYEAQ (reference sequence). The CDR3 has 13 residues. The CDR3: CASSKDPSDEQFF. The CDR3 bases are TGTGCTAGCAGCAAGGATCCCTCCGATGAGCAGTTCTTC.

The chain combines TRBV27 with TRBJ2-3; TRBD2 agrees at 10 bases. The CDR3 has 16 amino acids. CDR1 is MNHEY and CDR2 is SMNVEV in the germline V gene (reference sequence). V trimming: 5 bases; J trimming: 2 bases; junction bases outside the gene matches: 7. The CDR3 sequence is CASSLSSGGFTDTQYF. Here the CDR3 DNA reads TGTGCCAGCAGTCTCTCTAGCGGGGGTTTCACAGATACGCAGTATTTT.

The chain carries TRBV10-3 and TRBJ1-5; D call uncertain. The V and J ends lost 3 bases and 1 base respectively, with 7 bases between them. The CDR3 runs to 14 residues. Germline CDR1 ENHRY, CDR2 SYGVKD. As DNA, the CDR3 is TGTGCCATCAGTGACCCGACGAGCAATCAGCCCCAGCATTTT. Translation gives CAISDPTSNQPQHF.

The rearrangement links TRBV6-5 to TRBJ1-3; possibly TRBD1 for D (5 bases). Trimming shortened V by 7 bases and J by 0 bases, and 13 bases separated the two germline ends. CDR1 and CDR2 from the germline V gene are MNHEY and SVGAGI. The CDR3 runs 15 residues. DNA of the CDR3: TGTGCCAGCACTTCTACGGGGCGCTCTGGAAACACCATATATTTT. It yields the protein CASTSTGRSGNTIYF.